Sequencing of this T cell receptor beta chain was carried out in a study of Graves' ophthalmopathy and Graves' hyperthyroidism. The study's findings and limits: Blood also contained most of the expanded thyroid clonotypes above 0.001 frequency.

Only a few counts were recorded for this clonotype. Its antigen is currently unknown. Investigators amplified TCR beta CDR3 regions from RNA transcripts. HTBI primers primed a first-round RT-PCR, and a second-round multiplex PCR followed. TCRdb reanalysed the multiplex PCR reads using MiXCR and keeps one entry per CDR3 protein. The sample includes 450,000 or so distinct CDR3 sequences, roughly 14% of them seen just once. CDR3 length: 15 amino acids. Germline V CDR1 and CDR2: MNHEY, SMNVEV (reference sequence). The trim removed 9 bases at V and 4 bases at J, leaving 12 bases unmatched. The sequencing input was blood. The chain has TRBV27 and TRBJ1-2, with TRBD1 identical over 9 bases. This clonotype was obtained from a woman younger than 45 with Graves' ophthalmopathy. DNA for the CDR3: TGTGCCAGTTCTACGGGACAGGGTTTGGGCTATGGCTACACCTTC. The encoded protein is CASSTGQGLGYGYTF.